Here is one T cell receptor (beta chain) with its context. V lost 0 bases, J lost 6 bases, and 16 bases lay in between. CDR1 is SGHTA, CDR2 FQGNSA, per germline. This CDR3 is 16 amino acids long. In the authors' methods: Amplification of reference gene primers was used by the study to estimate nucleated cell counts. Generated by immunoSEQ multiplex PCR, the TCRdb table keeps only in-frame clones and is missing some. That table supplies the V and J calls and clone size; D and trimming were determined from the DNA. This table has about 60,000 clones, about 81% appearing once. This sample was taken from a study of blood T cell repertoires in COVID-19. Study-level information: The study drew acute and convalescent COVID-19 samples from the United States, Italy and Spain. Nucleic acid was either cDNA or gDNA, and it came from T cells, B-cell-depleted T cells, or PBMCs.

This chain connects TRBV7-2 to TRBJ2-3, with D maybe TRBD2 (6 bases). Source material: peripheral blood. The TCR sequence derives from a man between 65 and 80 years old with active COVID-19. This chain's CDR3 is CASSLAAGRGVDTQYF. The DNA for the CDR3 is TGTGCCAGCAGCTTAGCTGCGGGGAGAGGAGTCGATACGCAGTATTTT.